This T cell receptor beta chain is drawn from a study of T cells in Graves' hyperthyroidism and ophthalmopathy (dated by TCRdb to between 2017 and 2020). Looking at the study overall: Peripheral blood samples were taken at the time of initial diagnosis, prior to any treatment. Whether ophthalmopathy could be predicted prospectively was tested in an independent validation cohort made up of under 20 hyperthyroidism patients plus 17 patients who later progressed to ophthalmopathy. The 100 or so discovery patients were randomly divided into training and test sets at a 7:3 ratio. In addition, the study compared T-cell repertoires in thyroid tissue and in blood from roughly six Graves' hyperthyroidism patients. The paper describes TCR Vbeta CDR3 sequencing of 135 peripheral blood samples, made up of some 42 ophthalmopathy patients, more than 70 hyperthyroidism patients and 17 progressor patients. A discovery cohort of roughly 100 patients, about 40 with Graves' ophthalmopathy and over 55 with stable Graves' hyperthyroidism, was used to find distinguishing TCR V-J signatures. Following sampling, methimazole starting at 30 mg daily was given to hyperthyroidism patients, and high-dose intravenous methylprednisolone was given to ophthalmopathy patients.

Notes on this clonotype: Its antigen is currently not known. It has no much larger one-base neighbor in the sample; base qualities were not kept.

V lost 3 bases and J lost 5 bases; the stretch between them is 13 bases long. CDR1 and CDR2, per the germline V gene, are KGHSH and LQKENI. The CDR3 measures 14 amino acids from cysteine to phenylalanine. Only the CDR3 portion is preserved as DNA: 42 bases, with reading frame beginning at the first base. Study-level results and caveats: Sample size was not statistically predetermined, and investigators were not blinded to group allocation. In cross-validation, a model built on a 13 V-J signature told ophthalmopathy apart from stable hyperthyroidism with 85% to 90% sensitivity and about 81% specificity, and in testing the same model reached 80%/75%. Most expanded thyroid clonotypes (frequency above 0.001) were also found in blood, which suggests that blood repertoires may mirror thyroid immune responses. In validation, progression to ophthalmopathy was predicted by the model with 70.59% sensitivity and 72.22% specificity, a median of approximately 7.1 months before onset.

Moderately to severely active disease, a Clinical Activity Score of at least 3, a NOSPECS grade of at least 4, and a duration under 3 months were present in ophthalmopathy patients. Any patient with an uncontrolled infection, another autoimmune disease, pregnancy or lactation was excluded. Diagnoses were based on clinical symptoms, serum thyroxine and TRAb, thyroid ultrasound and orbital computed tomography. PBMCs were isolated from about 9.1 ml of fresh peripheral blood by Ficoll-Paque density gradient centrifugation. Total RNA was extracted with Trizol reagent, and quality was checked on an Agilent 2100 Bioanalyzer. The TCR beta CDR3 regions were amplified from the RNA transcripts. The TCR CDR3 was subjected to a first round of RT-PCR using the HTBI primer set and the Qiagen OneStep RT-PCR kit. The libraries were constructed in a second round of multiplex PCR and then size-selected and purified. The libraries were sequenced on an Illumina HiSeq2000 using paired-end 100 bp reads. As for how the authors treated the data: Raw data were processed with SOAPnuke, discarding reads with adapters, uncalled bases, mean Phred below 15, or no exact constant-primer or identifier match. High-quality paired reads were merged using COPE v1.2.5, and each unique nucleotide sequence was defined as a clonotype. MiTCR v1.1 was used to align the clonotypes against IMGT TRBV, TRBD and TRBJ reference segments. Analysis was restricted to V-J combinations with a frequency above 0.0001, which covered roughly 99% of repertoires. A TCS score was defined as the ratio between F50 (clonal expansion) and ExV (chaos), using BLOSUM62-based TCRdist between CDR3 peptides within each V-J. Welch's t-statistics and random forest reduced several hundred V-J features to 13, which were used in a naive Bayes classifier (R e1071). Using fastp trimming at Q25 and MiXCR clonotype assembly, TCRdb reanalyzed the public sequencing data and kept in-frame beta chains. Under each unique CDR3 protein, matching rows form one entry showing the most common genes and DNA. These V and J calls derive from TCRdb rather than the authors' analysis. In this sample the table shows roughly 550,000 distinct CDR3 sequences, about 16% of which occur a single time. Of the sample, around 32% falls within the top ten clones.

The source is a woman in her twenties or thirties with Graves' ophthalmopathy. The chain links TRBV18 with TRBJ2-5; the D gene cannot be named for sure. The sequenced material came from blood. The CDR3 sequence is CASSPPSGSETQYF. The DNA reads TGTGCCAGCTCACCGCCCTCGGGTAGTGAGACCCAGTACTTC. Reference TRBV18 and TRBJ2-5 genes cover what lies past the CDR3, so the full variable domain is NAGVMQNPRHLVRRRGQEARLRCSPMKGHSHVYWYRQLPEEGLKFMVYLQKENIIDESGMPKERFSAEFPKEGPSILRIQQVVRGDSAAYFCASSPPSGSETQYFGPGTRLLVL.